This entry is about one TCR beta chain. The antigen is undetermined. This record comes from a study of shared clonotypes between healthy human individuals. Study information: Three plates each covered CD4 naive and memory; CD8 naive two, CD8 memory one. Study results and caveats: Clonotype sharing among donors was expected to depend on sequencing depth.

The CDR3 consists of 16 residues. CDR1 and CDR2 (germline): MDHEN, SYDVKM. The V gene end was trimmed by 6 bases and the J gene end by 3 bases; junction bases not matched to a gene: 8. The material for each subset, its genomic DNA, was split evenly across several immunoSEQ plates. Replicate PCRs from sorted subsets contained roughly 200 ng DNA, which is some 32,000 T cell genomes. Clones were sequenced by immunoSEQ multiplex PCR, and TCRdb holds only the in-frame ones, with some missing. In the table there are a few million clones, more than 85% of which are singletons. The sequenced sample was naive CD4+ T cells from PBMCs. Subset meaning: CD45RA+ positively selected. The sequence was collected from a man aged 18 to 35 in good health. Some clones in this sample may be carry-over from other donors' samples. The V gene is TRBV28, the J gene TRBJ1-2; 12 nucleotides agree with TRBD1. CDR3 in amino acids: CASRGSGTGGYYGYTF. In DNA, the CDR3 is TGTGCCAGCAGAGGGAGTGGGACAGGGGGCTACTATGGCTACACCTTC.